This record concerns one TCR beta chain sequence. This sample was included in a study of blood T cell repertoires in COVID-19. Study information: In each case, the material was cDNA or gDNA derived from T cells, B-cell-depleted T cells, or PBMCs.

Original analysis: Estimation of nucleated cell counts was performed using reference gene primer amplification. The data were produced by immunoSEQ multiplex PCR, yet TCRdb's version contains in-frame clones alone and is incomplete. From that table come the V and J calls and clone size; the DNA was used to work out D and trimming. The sample lists roughly 160,000 clones, approximately 91% occurring once. CDR1 is MNHNS, CDR2 SASEGT, per germline. The CDR3 is 16 residues long. The ends lost 2 bases at V and 2 bases at J; junction bases unmatched: 5. The clonotype comes from a man between 50 and 59 years old with acute or convalescent COVID-19. This chain uses TRBV6-1 with TRBJ2-1; 8 bases are a match to TRBD1. Sequencing was carried out using peripheral blood. In DNA, the CDR3 is TGTGCCAGCAGTGAATCCCAGGGGGCCCCCTACAATGAGCAGTTCTTC. This translates into CASSESQGAPYNEQFF.